This is a list of T cell receptor beta chains from one sample in a study of regulatory and conventional T cells in RAG deficiency. Sequencing was performed with immunoSEQ multiplex PCR; in TCRdb, only in-frame clones are kept and a portion is missing. The table has fewer than 40,000 clones, 96% seen once. The sample also formed part of further work on regulatory T cells.

The sequenced sample was CD25- CD4+ T cells sorted from blood. All receptors come from a human donor in good health. The CDR3 runs from the conserved cysteine through the conserved F or W. Fields, in order: clone size, D gene, V gene, J gene, CDR3 DNA, CDR3 protein. The D gene is left open where the match is weak. Size is stated for part of the rows, as once, few or many counts, or as a class when the clone is expanded.

clone size: .; D gene: TRBD1; V gene: TRBV30; J gene: TRBJ2-7; CDR3 DNA: TGTGCCTGGGGGACAGGGGTTTTGTACGAGCAGTACTTC; CDR3 protein: CAWGTGVLYEQYF
clone size: .; D gene: TRBD1; V gene: TRBV10-3; J gene: TRBJ1-1; CDR3 DNA: TGTGCCACTCGACCTCAGGGGGCAGGGGTAGCTTTCTTT; CDR3 protein: CATRPQGAGVAFF
clone size: .; D gene: TRBD1; V gene: TRBV7-9; J gene: TRBJ2-1; CDR3 DNA: TGTGCCAGCAGCGTCGGGACAGGGAACTGGAATGAGCAGTTCTTC; CDR3 protein: CASSVGTGNWNEQFF
clone size: few; D gene: TRBD1; V gene: TRBV5-5; J gene: TRBJ1-3; CDR3 DNA: TGTGCCAGCAGCGTGGGACAGGGGGTCCTCTCTGGAAACACCATATATTTT; CDR3 protein: CASSVGQGVLSGNTIYF
clone size: .; D gene: TRBD2; V gene: TRBV6-4; J gene: TRBJ2-3; CDR3 DNA: TGTGCCAGCAGTGACGCGGGAGGGCCATTCACAGATACGCAGTATTTT; CDR3 protein: CASSDAGGPFTDTQYF
clone size: .; D gene: TRBD1; V gene: TRBV19; J gene: TRBJ2-7; CDR3 DNA: TGTGCCAGTAGCGGGGACAGATTCTACGAGCAGTACTTC; CDR3 protein: CASSGDRFYEQYF
clone size: .; D gene: TRBD2; V gene: TRBV11-2; J gene: TRBJ2-3; CDR3 DNA: TGTGCCAGCAGCTTAGATCTGACTAGCGGGGGGGCCACAGATACGCAGTATTTT; CDR3 protein: CASSLDLTSGGATDTQYF
clone size: once; D gene: TRBD2; V gene: TRBV4-2; J gene: TRBJ2-3; CDR3 DNA: TGTGCCAGCAGCCAAGGCGGGAGTTGGACAGATACGCAGTATTTT; CDR3 protein: CASSQGGSWTDTQYF
clone size: .; D gene: .; V gene: TRBV5-1; J gene: TRBJ2-7; CDR3 DNA: TGCGCCAGCAGCTTGGCCGGACAGTCCCCCTACGAGCAGTACTTC; CDR3 protein: CASSLAGQSPYEQYF
clone size: .; D gene: .; V gene: TRBV5-1; J gene: TRBJ2-5; CDR3 DNA: TGCGCCAGCAGCTCCTACGGGACAGCGGGCCAAGAGACCCAGTACTTC; CDR3 protein: CASSSYGTAGQETQYF
clone size: .; D gene: .; V gene: TRBV4-2; J gene: TRBJ1-1; CDR3 DNA: TGTGCCAGCAGCCAAGACGTACAGCGGACGAACACTGAAGCTTTCTTT; CDR3 protein: CASSQDVQRTNTEAFF
clone size: .; D gene: .; V gene: TRBV5-1; J gene: TRBJ1-2; CDR3 DNA: TGCGCCAGCAGCTTGGATTTAGTACCTTCTAACTATGGCTACACCTTC; CDR3 protein: CASSLDLVPSNYGYTF
clone size: once; D gene: .; V gene: TRBV6-1; J gene: TRBJ2-2; CDR3 DNA: TGTGCCAGCAGTTCCATAGAGAACACCGGGGAGCTGTTTTTT; CDR3 protein: CASSSIENTGELFF
clone size: once; D gene: .; V gene: TRBV6-1; J gene: TRBJ1-6; CDR3 DNA: TGTGCCAGCAACCAGGGGACGGATAATTCACCCCTCCACTTT; CDR3 protein: CASNQGTDNSPLHF
clone size: once; D gene: .; V gene: TRBV7-9; J gene: TRBJ1-4; CDR3 DNA: TGTGCCAGCAGCCCGACAAGCCGTAATGAAAAACTGTTTTTT; CDR3 protein: CASSPTSRNEKLFF
clone size: .; D gene: .; V gene: TRBV11-1; J gene: TRBJ2-3; CDR3 DNA: TGTGCCAGCACCCCACACAGGGAGCTTGGTACGCAGTATTTT; CDR3 protein: CASTPHRELGTQYF
clone size: .; D gene: .; V gene: TRBV6-6; J gene: TRBJ2-2; CDR3 DNA: TGTGCCAGCAAAAGGGTACAGGGCTCGAACACCGGGGAGCTGTTTTTT; CDR3 protein: CASKRVQGSNTGELFF
clone size: .; D gene: .; V gene: TRBV7-2; J gene: TRBJ2-5; CDR3 DNA: TGTGCCAGCAGCTTTGACAGGCCGGGCGTCGGAGAGACCCAGTACTTC; CDR3 protein: CASSFDRPGVGETQYF
clone size: .; D gene: .; V gene: TRBV9; J gene: TRBJ1-3; CDR3 DNA: TGTGCCAGCAGCCAGGACAGACCCTCTGGAAACACCATATATTTT; CDR3 protein: CASSQDRPSGNTIYF
clone size: .; D gene: TRBD1; V gene: TRBV5-1; J gene: TRBJ1-3; CDR3 DNA: TGCGCCAGCAGCTTTGCGGGACAGCGGAACACCATATATTTT; CDR3 protein: CASSFAGQRNTIYF
clone size: once; D gene: .; V gene: TRBV6-5; J gene: TRBJ1-2; CDR3 DNA: TGCGCCAGCAGTTACACTAACCGCTACTATGGCTACACCTTC; CDR3 protein: CASSYTNRYYGYTF
clone size: .; D gene: TRBD1; V gene: TRBV6-6; J gene: TRBJ2-3; CDR3 DNA: TGTGCCAGCAGTTCGACAGGGCTCACAGATACGCAGTATTTT; CDR3 protein: CASSSTGLTDTQYF
clone size: .; D gene: .; V gene: TRBV5-1; J gene: TRBJ2-7; CDR3 DNA: TGCGCCAGCAGCGGGCCCAACCGGGACAGCACGGGAGCTTACTACGAGCAGTACTTC; CDR3 protein: CASSGPNRDSTGAYYEQYF
clone size: .; D gene: .; V gene: TRBV4-1; J gene: TRBJ2-1; CDR3 DNA: TGCGCCAGCAGCCTTGCGGAGCGCTCCTACAATGAGCAGTTCTTC; CDR3 protein: CASSLAERSYNEQFF
clone size: .; D gene: TRBD2; V gene: TRBV15; J gene: TRBJ2-7; CDR3 DNA: TGTGCCACCAGCAGAGCTCGGGGGGGCGAGCAGTACTTC; CDR3 protein: CATSRARGGEQYF
clone size: .; D gene: TRBD2; V gene: TRBV7-6; J gene: TRBJ2-5; CDR3 DNA: TGTGCCAGCAGTCTGACTAGCGGGGTGCCCCAAGAGACCCAGTACTTC; CDR3 protein: CASSLTSGVPQETQYF
clone size: .; D gene: .; V gene: TRBV2; J gene: TRBJ2-4; CDR3 DNA: TGTGCCAGCAACCTAAAAGGGGCAGACAAAAACATTCAGTACTTC; CDR3 protein: CASNLKGADKNIQYF
clone size: .; D gene: .; V gene: TRBV5-1; J gene: TRBJ2-3; CDR3 DNA: TGCGCCAGCGCGGGGGCAACAGATACGCAGTATTTT; CDR3 protein: CASAGATDTQYF
clone size: .; D gene: .; V gene: TRBV4-1; J gene: TRBJ2-7; CDR3 DNA: TGCGCCAGCAGCCAAGCGGCTAGCGCTCGACTCTACGAGCAGTACTTC; CDR3 protein: CASSQAASARLYEQYF
clone size: .; D gene: TRBD1; V gene: TRBV6-5; J gene: TRBJ2-1; CDR3 DNA: TGTGCCAGCAATGTAGCAGGGGGCAGGAATGAGCAGTTCTTC; CDR3 protein: CASNVAGGRNEQFF
clone size: .; D gene: .; V gene: TRBV5-4; J gene: TRBJ2-7; CDR3 DNA: TGTGCCAGCAGCTTGGGTTCCAGCGTGGACTACGAGCAGTACTTC; CDR3 protein: CASSLGSSVDYEQYF
clone size: once; D gene: .; V gene: TRBV19; J gene: TRBJ2-1; CDR3 DNA: TGTGCCAGTAGTACCAGAAGAGGGAGCGACAATGAGCAGTTCTTC; CDR3 protein: CASSTRRGSDNEQFF
clone size: .; D gene: .; V gene: TRBV4-3; J gene: TRBJ2-2; CDR3 DNA: TGCGCCAGCAGCCAAGGGGGGCTGCGCACCGGGGAGCTGTTTTTT; CDR3 protein: CASSQGGLRTGELFF
clone size: .; D gene: TRBD2; V gene: TRBV6-6; J gene: TRBJ2-1; CDR3 DNA: TGTGCCAGCAGTTACGAGCGGGGGGGCGGAAATGAGCAGTTCTTC; CDR3 protein: CASSYERGGGNEQFF
clone size: .; D gene: TRBD2; V gene: TRBV4-2; J gene: TRBJ2-3; CDR3 DNA: TGTGCCAGCAGCTCGAGCGGGGGGGCCGTGGGAGATACGCAGTATTTT; CDR3 protein: CASSSSGGAVGDTQYF
clone size: .; D gene: TRBD1; V gene: TRBV6-5; J gene: TRBJ2-7; CDR3 DNA: TGTGCCAGCAGTTACAGGGGGACAGGGGAGTACGAGCAGTACTTC; CDR3 protein: CASSYRGTGEYEQYF
clone size: .; D gene: TRBD1; V gene: TRBV25-1; J gene: TRBJ1-4; CDR3 DNA: TGTGCCCGCTACTCCGGACAGGCTAATGAAAAACTGTTTTTT; CDR3 protein: CARYSGQANEKLFF
clone size: .; D gene: TRBD2; V gene: TRBV15; J gene: TRBJ2-1; CDR3 DNA: TGTGCCACCAGCAGCACTAGCGGGGGCTCCTACAATGAGCAGTTCTTC; CDR3 protein: CATSSTSGGSYNEQFF
clone size: .; D gene: TRBD1; V gene: TRBV7-2; J gene: TRBJ2-7; CDR3 DNA: TGTGCCAGCAGCTTAGCCCGGACAGGGTGGGAGCAGTACTTC; CDR3 protein: CASSLARTGWEQYF
clone size: .; D gene: .; V gene: TRBV18; J gene: TRBJ2-7; CDR3 DNA: TGTGCCAGCTCCCAGTCTAGATCGTCCAGCTCCTACGAGCAGTACTTC; CDR3 protein: CASSQSRSSSSYEQYF
clone size: .; D gene: TRBD1; V gene: TRBV9; J gene: TRBJ2-3; CDR3 DNA: TGTGCCAGCAGCGTAGATGGGGACAGGGGGCGGACAGATACGCAGTATTTT; CDR3 protein: CASSVDGDRGRTDTQYF